This T cell receptor beta chain originates from a study of PD-L1 blockade in urothelial cancer. Method: immunoSEQ multiplex PCR; TCRdb's copy keeps in-frame clones and lacks some. The table records some 52,000 clones, 70% to 85% of them present only once. Per patient, between 1 and 8 samples were collected at pretreatment and on-treatment time points. The sample was PBMCs, taken around atezolizumab (anti-PD-L1) treatment. This receptor was obtained from a man in his 70s with urothelial cancer.

In DNA, the CDR3 is TGTGCCAGCAGTGAATTGCGGGGGTCGGGCACTGAAGCTTTCTTT. As protein: CASSELRGSGTEAFF. This chain links TRBV25-1 with TRBJ1-1; D may be TRBD1 (5 bases). Germline V lookup: CDR1 MGHDK, CDR2 SYGVNS. This CDR3 is 15 amino acids long. The V gene lost 1 base and the J gene lost 4 bases, with 13 bases spanning the gap. The complete variable domain, with remaining parts taken from reference TRBV25-1 and TRBJ1-1, reads EADIYQTPRYLVIGTGKKITLECSQTMGHDKMYWYQQDPGMELHLIHYSYGVNSTEKGDLSSESTVSRIRTEHFPLTLESARPSHTSQYLCASSELRGSGTEAFFGQGTRLTVV.